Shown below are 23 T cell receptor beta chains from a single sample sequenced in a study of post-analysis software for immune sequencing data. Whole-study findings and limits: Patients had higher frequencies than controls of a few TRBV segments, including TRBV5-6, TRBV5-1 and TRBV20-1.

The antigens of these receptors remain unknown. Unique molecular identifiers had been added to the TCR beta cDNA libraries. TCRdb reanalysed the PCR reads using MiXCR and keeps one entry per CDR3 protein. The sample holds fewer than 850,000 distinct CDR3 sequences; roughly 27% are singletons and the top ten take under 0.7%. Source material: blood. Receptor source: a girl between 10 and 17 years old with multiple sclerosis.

This chain's CDR3 is CSAQPSGGYTGELFF. CDR3 DNA: TGCAGTGCGCAACCCTCCGGCGGATACACCGGGGAGCTGTTTTTT. This chain links TRBV20-1 with TRBJ2-2; unclear D gene. The CDR3 is made up of 15 amino acids. Germline loops: CDR1 DFQATT, CDR2 SNEGSKA (reference sequence). V was clipped by 6 bases and J by 3 bases, with 17 bases between them.

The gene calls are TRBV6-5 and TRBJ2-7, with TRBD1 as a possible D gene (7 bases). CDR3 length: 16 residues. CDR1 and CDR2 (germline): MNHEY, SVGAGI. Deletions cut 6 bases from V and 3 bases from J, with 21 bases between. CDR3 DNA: TGTGCCAGCAGCTTACGGGTTTCAGGGGGAGGCTACGAGCAGTACTTC. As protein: CASSLRVSGGGYEQYF.

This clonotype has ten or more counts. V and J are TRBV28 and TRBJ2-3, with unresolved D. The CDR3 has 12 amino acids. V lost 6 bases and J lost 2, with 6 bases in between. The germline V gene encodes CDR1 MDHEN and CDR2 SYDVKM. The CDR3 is CASRGFTDTQYF. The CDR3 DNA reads TGTGCCAGCAGAGGGTTCACAGATACGCAGTATTTT.

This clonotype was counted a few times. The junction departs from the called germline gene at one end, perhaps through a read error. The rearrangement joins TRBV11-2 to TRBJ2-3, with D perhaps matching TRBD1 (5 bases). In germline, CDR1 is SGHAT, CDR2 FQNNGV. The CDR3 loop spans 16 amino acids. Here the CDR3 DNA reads TGTGCCAGCAGCTTAGAAGGGGCCCGCAACACAGATGCGCAGTATTTT. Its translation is CASSLEGARNTDAQYF.

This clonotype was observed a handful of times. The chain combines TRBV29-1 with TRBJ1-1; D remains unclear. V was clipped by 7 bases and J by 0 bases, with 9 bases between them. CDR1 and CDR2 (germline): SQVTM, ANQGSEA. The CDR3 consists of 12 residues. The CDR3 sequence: CSARNMNTEAFF. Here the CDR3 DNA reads TGCAGCGCGCGGAACATGAACACTGAAGCTTTCTTT.

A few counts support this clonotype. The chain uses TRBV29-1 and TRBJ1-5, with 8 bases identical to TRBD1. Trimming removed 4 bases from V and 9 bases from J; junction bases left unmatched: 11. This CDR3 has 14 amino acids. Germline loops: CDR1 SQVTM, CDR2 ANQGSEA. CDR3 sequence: CSVAGTGGVGPQHF. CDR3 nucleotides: TGCAGCGTTGCAGGGACAGGTGGGGTGGGGCCCCAGCATTTT.

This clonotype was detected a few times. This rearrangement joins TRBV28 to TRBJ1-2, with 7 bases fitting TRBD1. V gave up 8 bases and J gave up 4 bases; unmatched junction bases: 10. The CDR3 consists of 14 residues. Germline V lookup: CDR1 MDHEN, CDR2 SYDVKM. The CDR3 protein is CASGSGQRVYGYTF. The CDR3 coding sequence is TGTGCCAGCGGCTCGGGACAGAGAGTCTATGGCTACACCTTC.

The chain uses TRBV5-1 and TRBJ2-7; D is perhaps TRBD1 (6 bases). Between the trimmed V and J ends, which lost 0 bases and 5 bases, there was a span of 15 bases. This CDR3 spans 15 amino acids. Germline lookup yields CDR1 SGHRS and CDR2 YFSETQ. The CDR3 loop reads CASSLAPGVCDEQYF. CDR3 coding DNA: TGCGCCAGCAGCTTGGCACCAGGGGTATGCGACGAGCAGTACTTC.

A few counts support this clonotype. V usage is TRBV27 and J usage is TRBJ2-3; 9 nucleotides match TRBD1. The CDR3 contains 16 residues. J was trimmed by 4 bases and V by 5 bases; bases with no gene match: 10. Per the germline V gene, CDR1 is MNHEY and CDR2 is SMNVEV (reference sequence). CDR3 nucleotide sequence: TGTGCCAGCAGTCCTTCGACTGGGGACAGGGCAGATACGCAGTATTTT. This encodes CASSPSTGDRADTQYF.

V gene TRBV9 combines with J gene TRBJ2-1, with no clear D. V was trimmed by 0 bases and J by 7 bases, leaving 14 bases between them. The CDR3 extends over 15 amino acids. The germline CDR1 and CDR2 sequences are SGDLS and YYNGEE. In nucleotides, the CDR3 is TGTGCCAGCAGCGTAGCGGCAGAGCCAACAAATGAGCAGTTCTTC. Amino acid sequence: CASSVAAEPTNEQFF.

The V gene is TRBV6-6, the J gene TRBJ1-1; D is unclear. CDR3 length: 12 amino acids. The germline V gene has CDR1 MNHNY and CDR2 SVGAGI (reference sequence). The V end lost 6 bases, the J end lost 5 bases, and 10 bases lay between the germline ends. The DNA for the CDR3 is TGTGCCAGCAGGCCGACGGGGACTGAAGCTTTCTTT. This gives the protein CASRPTGTEAFF.

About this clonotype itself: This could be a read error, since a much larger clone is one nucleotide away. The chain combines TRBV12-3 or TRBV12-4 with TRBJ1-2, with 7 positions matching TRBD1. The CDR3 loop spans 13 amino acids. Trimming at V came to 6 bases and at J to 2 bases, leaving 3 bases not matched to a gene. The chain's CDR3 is CASRQQGNYGYTF. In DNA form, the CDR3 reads TGTGCCAGCAGACAACAGGGGAACTATGGCTACACCTTC.

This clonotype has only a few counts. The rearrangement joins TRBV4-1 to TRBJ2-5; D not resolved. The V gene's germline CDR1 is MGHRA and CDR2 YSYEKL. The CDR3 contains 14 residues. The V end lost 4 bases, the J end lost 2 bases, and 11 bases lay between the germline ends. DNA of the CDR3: TGCGCCAGCAGCCTCATTGGGCAACAAGAGACCCAGTACTTC. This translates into CASSLIGQQETQYF.

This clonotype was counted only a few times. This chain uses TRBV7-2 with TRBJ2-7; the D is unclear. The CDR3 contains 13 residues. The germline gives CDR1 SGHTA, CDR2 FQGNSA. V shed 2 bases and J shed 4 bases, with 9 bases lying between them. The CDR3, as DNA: TGTGCCAGCAGCTTACACCCGAGATACGAGCAGTACTTC. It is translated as CASSLHPRYEQYF.

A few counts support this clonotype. CDR3 amino acids: CASSSRAGSNGYTF. The CDR3 DNA is TGCGCCAGCAGCAGTAGGGCGGGCAGCAATGGCTACACCTTC. The J gene is TRBJ1-2, the V gene TRBV5-1; D gene unclear. The V end was cut by 4 bases, the J end by 6 bases, with 16 bases between. The CDR3 extends over 14 amino acids. Germline-derived CDR1 and CDR2 are SGHRS and YFSETQ.

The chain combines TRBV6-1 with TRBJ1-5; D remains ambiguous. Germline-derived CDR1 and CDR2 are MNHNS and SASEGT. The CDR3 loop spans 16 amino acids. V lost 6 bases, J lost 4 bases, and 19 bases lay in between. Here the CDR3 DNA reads TGTGCCAGCAGCTCACAGCCCCCCCGTTCAAATCAGCCCCAGCATTTT. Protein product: CASSSQPPRSNQPQHF.

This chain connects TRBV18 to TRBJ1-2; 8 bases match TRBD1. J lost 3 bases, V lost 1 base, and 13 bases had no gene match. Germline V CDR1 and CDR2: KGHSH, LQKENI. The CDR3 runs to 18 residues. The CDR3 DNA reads TGTGCCAGCTCACCACGTATCAAGGACAGGGAATGGGACTATGGCTACACCTTC. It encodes CASSPRIKDREWDYGYTF.

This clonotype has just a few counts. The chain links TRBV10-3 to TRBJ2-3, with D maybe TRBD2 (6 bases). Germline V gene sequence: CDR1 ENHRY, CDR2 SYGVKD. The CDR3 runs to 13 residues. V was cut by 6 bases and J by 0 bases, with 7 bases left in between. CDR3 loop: CAISGSSTDTQYF. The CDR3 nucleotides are TGTGCCATCAGCGGGAGTAGCACAGATACGCAGTATTTT.

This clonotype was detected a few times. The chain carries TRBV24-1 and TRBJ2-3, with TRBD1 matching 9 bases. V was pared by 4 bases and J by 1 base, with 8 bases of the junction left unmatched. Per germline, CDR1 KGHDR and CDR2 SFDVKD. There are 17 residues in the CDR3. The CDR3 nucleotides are TGTGCCACCAGTGACTTAAGGACAGGGGAGGGCACAGATACGCAGTATTTT. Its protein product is CATSDLRTGEGTDTQYF.

As DNA, the CDR3 is TGCGCCAGCAGCTGGACGGACAGCCGCAATCAGCCCCAGCATTTT. Translating gives CASSWTDSRNQPQHF. This chain links TRBV5-1 with TRBJ1-5, with D maybe TRBD1 (6 bases). Between the trimmed V and J ends, which lost 3 bases and 2 bases, there was a span of 12 bases. Germline CDR1 SGHRS, CDR2 YFSETQ. The CDR3 spans 15 residues.

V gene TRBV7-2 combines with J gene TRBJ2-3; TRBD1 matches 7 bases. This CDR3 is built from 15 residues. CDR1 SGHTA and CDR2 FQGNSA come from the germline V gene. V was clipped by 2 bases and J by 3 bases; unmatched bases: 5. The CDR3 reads CASSLPTGITDTQYF. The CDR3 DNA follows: TGTGCCAGCAGCTTACCGACAGGGATTACAGATACGCAGTATTTT.

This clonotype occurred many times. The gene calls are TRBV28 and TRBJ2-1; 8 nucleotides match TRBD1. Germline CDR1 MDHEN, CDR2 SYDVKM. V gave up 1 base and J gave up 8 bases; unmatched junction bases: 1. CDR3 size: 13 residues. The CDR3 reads CASSLSGGDEQFF. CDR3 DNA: TGTGCCAGCAGTTTATCAGGGGGCGATGAGCAGTTCTTC.

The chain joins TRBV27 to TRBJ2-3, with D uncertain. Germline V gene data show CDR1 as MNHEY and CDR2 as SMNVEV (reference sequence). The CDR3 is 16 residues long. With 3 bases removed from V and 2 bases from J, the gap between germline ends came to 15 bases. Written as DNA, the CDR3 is TGTGCCAGCAGTTTTTTGGTTGGTCGGTCCACAGATACGCAGTATTTT. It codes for CASSFLVGRSTDTQYF.